This T cell receptor (beta chain) was recovered during a study of T-cell memory formation after mild COVID-19. Points on this clonotype: Its cognate antigen is unknown.

With constant-segment primers, 5'RACE yielded cDNA libraries of TCR alpha and TCR beta that carried sample barcodes and UMIs. TCRdb independently ran MiXCR on the 5' RACE reads; one entry per CDR3 protein. The sample has some 40,000 distinct CDR3 sequences; 6% to 6.5% are singletons. V was trimmed by 3 bases and J by 0 bases, leaving 8 bases between them. This CDR3 region has 14 residues. Germline lookup yields CDR1 SGHTA and CDR2 FQGNSA. The study's findings and limits: Shrinking CD4+ clones were chiefly CM and EM; CD8+ ones were chiefly EMRA. CD4/CD8 balance characterized clones contracting day 15 to 85, and CD4+ skew characterized later expanders. Second-wave clones reaching peak frequency on day 37 lacked confirmed SARS-CoV-2 specificity.

V is TRBV7-2 and J is TRBJ1-2; weak D call: TRBD1 (6 bases). This TCR was sampled from an adult who had mild COVID-19 (a few samples of this study predate the infection). Cell type and time point are not known. The sequencing input was PBMCs or a T cell subset sorted from them (not recorded which). CDR3 sequence (DNA): TGTGCCAGCAGCTTCGACAGGACTAACTATGGCTACACCTTC. It specifies CASSFDRTNYGYTF.